Reported below is one T cell receptor (beta chain). The data originate from a study of control samples from healthy donors and cancer patients. Some clones are missing from TCRdb's copy, which holds only in-frame ones; the method was immunoSEQ multiplex PCR. The sample has fewer than 150,000 clones, approximately 91% seen once. This CDR3 region has 13 residues. Trimming took off 3 bases at V and 7 bases at J, with 12 bases between the two ends. CDR1 and CDR2 from the germline V gene are MRHNA and SNTAGT. Sequenced input: blood. The V and J genes are TRBV6-4 and TRBJ2-5; unclear D gene. This clonotype originated in a woman between 18 and 29 years old in good health. CDR3 protein: CASSEEPVGTQYF. In nucleotides, the CDR3 is TGTGCCAGCAGTGAGGAACCTGTCGGGACCCAGTACTTC.